The entry that follows covers one T cell receptor beta chain sequence. The data are from a study of blood T cell repertoires in COVID-19. Overall study: PBMCs, B-cell-depleted T cells, or T cells were the source of the cDNA or gDNA that made up the material.

TCRdb's copy holds only in-frame clones and misses some; the assay was immunoSEQ multiplex PCR. The table records fewer than 250,000 clones, roughly 86% of them present only once. CDR3 size: 14 residues. The trim removed 4 bases at V and 4 bases at J, leaving 4 bases unmatched. Germline V lookup: CDR1 SGHRS, CDR2 YFSETQ. This receptor was obtained from a man between 45 and 60 years old with acute or convalescent COVID-19. The sample consisted of peripheral blood. This rearrangement joins TRBV5-1 to TRBJ1-4; TRBD1 matches 7 bases. The CDR3 is CASSPQGDNEKLFF. The CDR3 nucleotides are TGCGCCAGCAGCCCTCAGGGGGATAATGAAAAACTGTTTTTT. The full variable domain, with the rest looked up from reference TRBV5-1 and TRBJ1-4, is KAGVTQTPRYLIKTRGQQVTLSCSPISGHRSVSWYQQTPGQGLQFLFEYFSETQRNKGNFPGRFSGRQFSNSRSEMNVSTLELGDSALYLCASSPQGDNEKLFFGSGTQLSVL.